The source of this T cell receptor beta chain is a study of blood T cell repertoires in COVID-19. This table comes from immunoSEQ multiplex PCR, and its TCRdb copy is limited to in-frame clones, with some not included. In the table there are approximately 280,000 clones, around 85% of which are singletons. Seattle's enrolled individuals joined amid active infection and were then monitored longitudinally. Material: peripheral blood. This clonotype was sampled from a human donor with COVID-19, enrolled during active disease. The donor label of this sample is uncertain.

Here the CDR3 reads CASSREGLNEQFF. The CDR3, as DNA: TGTGCCAGCTCGCGGGAGGGCCTGAATGAGCAGTTCTTC. The chain couples TRBV6-5 to TRBJ2-1; TRBD2 matches 9 bases. This CDR3 has 13 residues. V dropped 8 bases and J dropped 7; count of bases not matched to a gene: 6. Looked up from germline, CDR1 is MNHEY and CDR2 is SVGAGI.